The source of this T cell receptor (beta chain) is a study of T cell responses to AZD1222 COVID-19 vaccine. General study points: Spike was spanned by vaccine-associated CD4 TCRs, which were dominant at 160-218 and 743-854. Clonal diversity may have been underestimated, and the donors were mostly white British, with more females than males.

About this clone: What it recognizes is unknown.

Clones were read by immunoSEQ multiplex PCR, and TCRdb kept only the in-frame ones, dropping some. Found here are about 88,000 clones, approximately 90% of them singletons; the top ten hold roughly 5%. CDR1 KGHDR and CDR2 SFDVKD come from the germline V gene. The CDR3 loop spans 17 amino acids. V was clipped by 4 bases and J by 4 bases; unmatched bases: 10. The clonotype originates from an adult in good health. The material was peripheral blood, obtained on day 0 of MenACWY control vaccination. The V gene is TRBV24-1, the J gene TRBJ2-2; 8 bases match TRBD1. The CDR3 bases are TGTGCCACCAGTGAAACCCCAGGACAGGGTCCCACCGGGGAGCTGTTTTTT. Translated, it gives CATSETPGQGPTGELFF.